One sample yielded the 14 T cell receptor beta chains listed below, sequenced in a study of T cell responses to AZD1222 COVID-19 vaccine. Only in-frame clones appear in the TCRdb table, and some are missing; sequencing was by immunoSEQ multiplex PCR. Of approximately 160,000 clones listed, 92% are singletons. Sequencing was performed on peripheral blood, taken 28 days after the second AZD1222 dose. These receptor sequences come from an adult who received the AZD1222 COVID-19 vaccine.

This chain joins TRBV9 and TRBJ1-5, with D maybe TRBD1 (5 bases). Trimming left V 0 bases short and J 9 bases short, with 10 bases between. The CDR3 runs 13 residues. From germline, CDR1 is SGDLS and CDR2 YYNGEE. The CDR3 reads CASSVDPGGPQHF. The CDR3 bases are TGTGCCAGCAGCGTAGACCCGGGGGGGCCCCAGCATTTT.

This clone was observed a single time. This chain connects TRBV2 to TRBJ1-2; D might be TRBD1 (6 bases). This CDR3 has 14 residues. Germline V CDR1 and CDR2: SNHLY, FYNNEI. The ends were cut back, 8 bases at V and 4 bases at J, with 17 bases in the middle. This CDR3 is CASLSGGRRYGYTF. CDR3 in DNA: TGTGCCAGCCTAAGCGGGGGGCGACGCTATGGCTACACCTTC.

V gene TRBV6-6 combines with J gene TRBJ1-6; unclear D gene. V was clipped by 4 bases and J by 8 bases, with 12 bases between them. In germline, CDR1 is MNHNY, CDR2 SVGAGI (reference sequence). The CDR3 is made up of 14 amino acids. CDR3: CASSFGSRDSPLHF. CDR3 DNA: TGTGCCAGCAGTTTCGGGTCTAGGGATTCACCCCTCCACTTT.

This chain uses TRBV4-1 with TRBJ1-5, with D possibly being TRBD1 (5 bases). Germline V CDR1 and CDR2: MGHRA, YSYEKL. There are 13 residues in the CDR3. V lost 6 bases and J lost 9, with 15 bases in between. The DNA for the CDR3 is TGCGCCAGCAGTCGACAGCCACAAGGGCCCCAGCATTTT. It translates to CASSRQPQGPQHF.

This chain links TRBV4-1 with TRBJ2-2; D perhaps matches TRBD1 (6 bases). V lost 2 bases, J lost 3 bases, and 19 bases lay in between. The CDR3 runs 18 residues. Germline V gene data show CDR1 as MGHRA and CDR2 as YSYEKL. The CDR3 loop is CASSQPPATGLHTGELFF. CDR3 nucleotide sequence: TGCGCCAGCAGCCAACCCCCGGCCACAGGGTTGCACACCGGGGAGCTGTTTTTT.

The J gene is TRBJ1-3, the V gene TRBV7-6; D may be TRBD1 (5 bases). This CDR3 has 16 amino acids. V lost 3 bases and J 3 bases, leaving 15 bases between the germline ends. In germline, CDR1 is SGHVS, CDR2 FNYEAQ. CDR3 sequence: CASSLGPSVGGNTIYF. Written as DNA, the CDR3 is TGTGCCAGCAGCTTGGGACCGTCAGTTGGTGGAAACACCATATATTTT.

The V gene is TRBV9, the J gene TRBJ2-2, with TRBD2 as a possible D gene (5 bases). Germline V gene data show CDR1 as SGDLS and CDR2 as YYNGEE. The CDR3 is made up of 16 amino acids. Trimming cost V 0 bases and J 1 base, with 10 bases left between them. This CDR3 is CASSVDGGLNTGELFF. CDR3 DNA sequence: TGTGCCAGCAGCGTAGATGGAGGCTTGAACACCGGGGAGCTGTTTTTT.

The V gene is TRBV6-5, the J gene TRBJ1-1; 9 bases agree with TRBD1. V gave up 0 bases and J gave up 4 bases; unmatched junction bases: 6. Germline-derived CDR1 and CDR2 are MNHEY and SVGAGI. This CDR3 comprises 16 residues. The CDR3 nucleotides are TGTGCCAGCAGTTACTCGGCCGGGACAGGGCTCACTGAAGCTTTCTTT. This sequence encodes CASSYSAGTGLTEAFF.

The chain couples TRBV7-2 to TRBJ1-3; D gene uncertain. Germline CDR1 SGHTA, CDR2 FQGNSA. V was cut by 5 bases and J by 4 bases, with 6 bases left in between. The CDR3 length is 12 residues. This CDR3 is CASSPTGNTIYF. The CDR3 DNA reads TGTGCCAGCAGCCCCACAGGAAACACCATATATTTT.

This clone occurred once. J is TRBJ1-2 and V is TRBV5-6; weak D call: TRBD1 (5 bases). The CDR3 runs to 16 residues. Germline V gene data show CDR1 as SGHDT and CDR2 as YYEEEE. V lost 1 base, J lost 4 bases, and 17 bases lay in between. The DNA for the CDR3 is TGTGCCAGCAGCTTGACCAGGGAAGTAGTGTTCTATGGCTACACCTTC. Translated: CASSLTREVVFYGYTF. The full variable domain, its missing parts supplied by reference TRBV5-6 and TRBJ1-2, is DAGVTQSPTHLIKTRGQQVTLRCSPKSGHDTVSWYQQALGQGPQFIFQYYEEEERQRGNFPDRFSGHQFPNYSSELNVNALLLGDSALYLCASSLTREVVFYGYTFGSGTRLTVV.

The V call is TRBV27, the J call TRBJ2-2, with TRBD1 identical over 8 bases. Germline lookup yields CDR1 MNHEY and CDR2 SMNVEV (reference sequence). V lost 6 bases to trimming and J lost 7 bases; unmatched junction nucleotides: 4. The CDR3 length is 13 residues. Here the CDR3 DNA reads TGTGCCAGCAGGGACAGGGTAAACGGGGAGCTGTTTTTT. As protein: CASRDRVNGELFF.

This chain connects TRBV10-1 to TRBJ2-5; no clear D gene. The CDR3 is 12 amino acids. Germline V gene lookup returns CDR1 WNHNN and CDR2 SYGVQD (reference sequence). The ends were cut back, 4 bases at V and 5 bases at J, with 8 bases in the middle. CDR3 sequence reads: CASSGNEETQYF. The CDR3 DNA reads as TGCGCCAGCAGTGGCAACGAGGAGACCCAGTACTTC.

The V gene is TRBV19, the J gene TRBJ2-6; TRBD1 might be the D (6 bases). CDR1 is LNHDA and CDR2 is SQIVND in the germline V gene (reference sequence). V was shortened by 6 bases and J by 4 bases, with 13 bases between the two germline ends. This CDR3 comprises 15 residues. The CDR3 loop is CASRAGVPGANVLTF. The CDR3 nucleotides read TGTGCCAGTAGAGCAGGGGTGCCCGGGGCCAACGTCCTGACTTTC.

The chain links TRBV6-4 to TRBJ1-1, with 11 bases lining up with TRBD1. V dropped 6 bases and J dropped 4; count of bases not matched to a gene: 10. Germline V lookup: CDR1 MRHNA, CDR2 SNTAGT. The CDR3 extends over 16 amino acids. The CDR3 DNA reads as TGTGCCAGCAGGAATCGGACAGGGGGCCCCAGCACTGAAGCTTTCTTT. This codes for CASRNRTGGPSTEAFF.